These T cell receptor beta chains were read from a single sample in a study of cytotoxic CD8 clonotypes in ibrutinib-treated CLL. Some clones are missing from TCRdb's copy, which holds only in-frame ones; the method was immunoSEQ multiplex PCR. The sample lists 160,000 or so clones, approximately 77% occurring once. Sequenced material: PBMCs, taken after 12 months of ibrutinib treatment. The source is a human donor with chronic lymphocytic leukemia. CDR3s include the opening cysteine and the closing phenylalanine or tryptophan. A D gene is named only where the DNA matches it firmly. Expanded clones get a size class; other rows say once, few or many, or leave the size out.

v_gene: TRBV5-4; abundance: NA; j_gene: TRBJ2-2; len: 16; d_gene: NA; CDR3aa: CASSLEGGTNTGELFF; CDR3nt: TGTGCCAGCAGCTTGGAAGGTGGGACGAACACCGGGGAGCTGTTTTTT
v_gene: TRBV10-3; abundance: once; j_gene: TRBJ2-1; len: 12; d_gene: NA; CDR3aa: CAISESRSEQFF; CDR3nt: TGTGCCATCAGTGAGTCAAGATCTGAGCAGTTCTTC
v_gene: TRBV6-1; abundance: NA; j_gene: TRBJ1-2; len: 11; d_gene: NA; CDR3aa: CASSPNYGYTF; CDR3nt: TGTGCCAGCAGTCCGAACTATGGCTACACCTTC
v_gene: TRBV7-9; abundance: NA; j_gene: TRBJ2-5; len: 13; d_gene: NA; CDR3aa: CASSFWSRETQYF; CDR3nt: TGTGCCAGCAGCTTCTGGTCGAGGGAGACCCAGTACTTC
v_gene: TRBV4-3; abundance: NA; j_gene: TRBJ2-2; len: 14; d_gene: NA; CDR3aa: CASSSQRGSGELFF; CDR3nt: TGCGCCAGCAGCTCCCAGAGGGGGTCCGGGGAGCTGTTTTTT
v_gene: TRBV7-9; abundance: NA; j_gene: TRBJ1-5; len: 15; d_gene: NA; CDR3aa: CASSPGTAINQPQHF; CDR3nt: TGTGCCAGCAGCCCCGGGACCGCGATAAATCAGCCCCAGCATTTT
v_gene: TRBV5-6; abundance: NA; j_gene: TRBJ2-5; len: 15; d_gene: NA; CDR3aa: CASSLAPKPQETQYF; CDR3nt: TGTGCCAGCAGCTTGGCCCCGAAGCCACAAGAGACCCAGTACTTC
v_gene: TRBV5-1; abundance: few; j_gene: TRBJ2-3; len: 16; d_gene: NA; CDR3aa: CASSSRGPLGTDTQYF; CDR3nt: TGCGCCAGCAGCTCGAGGGGTCCTTTGGGCACAGATACGCAGTATTTT
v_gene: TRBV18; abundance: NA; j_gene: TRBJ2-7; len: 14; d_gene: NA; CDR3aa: CASSGGGGGYEQYF; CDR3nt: TGTGCCAGCTCCGGGGGAGGGGGCGGCTACGAGCAGTACTTC
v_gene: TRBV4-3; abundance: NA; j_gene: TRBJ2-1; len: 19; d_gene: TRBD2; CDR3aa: CASSQDVLAGGGRSDEQFF; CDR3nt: TGCGCCAGCAGCCAAGATGTGCTAGCGGGAGGAGGCCGCTCGGATGAGCAGTTCTTC
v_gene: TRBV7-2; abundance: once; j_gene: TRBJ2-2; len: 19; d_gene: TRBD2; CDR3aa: CASTLGLAGGKGVTGELFF; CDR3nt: TGTGCCAGCACCCTAGGACTAGCGGGGGGAAAGGGAGTCACCGGGGAGCTGTTTTTT
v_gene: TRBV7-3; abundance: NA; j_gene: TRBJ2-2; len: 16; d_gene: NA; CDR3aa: CASRAPGAANTGELFF; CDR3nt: TGTGCCAGCAGGGCCCCGGGGGCCGCGAACACCGGGGAGCTGTTTTTT
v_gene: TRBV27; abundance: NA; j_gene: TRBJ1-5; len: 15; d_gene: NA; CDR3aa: CASSPGRQSNQPQHF; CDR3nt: TGTGCCAGCAGTCCCGGTAGACAGAGCAATCAGCCCCAGCATTTT
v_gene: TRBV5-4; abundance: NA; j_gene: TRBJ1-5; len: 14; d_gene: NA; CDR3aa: CASSPGTDNQPQHF; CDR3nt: TGTGCCAGCAGTCCCGGGACTGATAATCAGCCCCAGCATTTT
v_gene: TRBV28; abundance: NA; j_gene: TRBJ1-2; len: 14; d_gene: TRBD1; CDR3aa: CASSSGQGHYGYTF; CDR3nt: TGTGCCAGCAGTTCGGGACAGGGGCACTATGGCTACACCTTC
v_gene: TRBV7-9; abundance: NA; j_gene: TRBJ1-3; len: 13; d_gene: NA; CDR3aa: CASSPGSGNTIYF; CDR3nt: TGTGCCAGCAGCCCGGGCTCTGGAAACACCATATATTTT
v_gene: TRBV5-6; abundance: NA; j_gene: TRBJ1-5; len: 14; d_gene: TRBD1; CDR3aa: CASSFWQGVQPQHF; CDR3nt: TGTGCCAGCAGCTTCTGGCAGGGGGTCCAGCCCCAGCATTTT
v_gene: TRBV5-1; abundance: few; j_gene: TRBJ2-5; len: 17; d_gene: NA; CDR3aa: CASSLPGTSGPQETQYF; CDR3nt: TGCGCCAGCAGCTTGCCTGGGACTTCAGGACCCCAAGAGACCCAGTACTTC
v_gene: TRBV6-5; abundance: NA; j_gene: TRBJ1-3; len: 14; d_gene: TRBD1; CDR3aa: CASSYQQTRTGHSF; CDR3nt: TGTGCCAGCAGTTACCAGCAGACCCGGACAGGTCATAGTTTT
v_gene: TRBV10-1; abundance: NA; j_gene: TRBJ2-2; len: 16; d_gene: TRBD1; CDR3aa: CASNLPGQGMVGELFF; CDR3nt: TGCGCCAGCAACCTCCCGGGACAGGGTATGGTCGGGGAGCTGTTTTTT
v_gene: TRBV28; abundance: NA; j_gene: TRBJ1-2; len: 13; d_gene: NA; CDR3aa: CASSLRMNYGYTF; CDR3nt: TGTGCCAGCAGTTTGAGGATGAACTATGGCTACACCTTC
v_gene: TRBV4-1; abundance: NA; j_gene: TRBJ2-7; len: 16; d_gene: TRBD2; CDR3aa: CASSLLQGLAHYEQYF; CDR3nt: TGCGCCAGCAGCCTCCTCCAAGGACTAGCGCACTACGAGCAGTACTTC
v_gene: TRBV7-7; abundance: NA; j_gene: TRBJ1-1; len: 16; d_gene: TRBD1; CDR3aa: CASSRGTGVRSTEAFF; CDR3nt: TGTGCCAGCAGCAGAGGGACAGGGGTAAGGAGCACTGAAGCTTTCTTT
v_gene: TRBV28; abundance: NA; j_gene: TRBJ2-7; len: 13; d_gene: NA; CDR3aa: CASSPGAPYEQYF; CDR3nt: TGTGCCAGCAGTCCAGGGGCCCCCTACGAGCAGTACTTC
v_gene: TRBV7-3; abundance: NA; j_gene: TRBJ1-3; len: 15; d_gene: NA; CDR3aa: CASRPGHRSGNTIYF; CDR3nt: TGTGCCAGCAGACCGGGACACCGATCTGGAAACACCATATATTTT
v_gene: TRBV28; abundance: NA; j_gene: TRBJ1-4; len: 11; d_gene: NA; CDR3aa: CASSSTERQFF; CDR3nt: TGTGCCAGCAGTTCGACAGAGAGGCAGTTTTTT
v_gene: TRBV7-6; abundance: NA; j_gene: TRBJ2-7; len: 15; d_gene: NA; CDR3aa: CASSLQGSRTYEQYF; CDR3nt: TGTGCCAGCAGCCTACAGGGTAGTAGGACCTACGAGCAGTACTTC
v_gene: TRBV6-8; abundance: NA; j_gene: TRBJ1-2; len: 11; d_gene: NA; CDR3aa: CAAGGGYGYTF; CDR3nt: TGTGCCGCGGGAGGGGGCTATGGCTACACCTTC
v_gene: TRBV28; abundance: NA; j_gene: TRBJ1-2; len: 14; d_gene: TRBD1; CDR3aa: CASSLGQGDYGYTF; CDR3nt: TGTGCCAGCAGTCTGGGACAGGGAGACTATGGCTACACCTTC
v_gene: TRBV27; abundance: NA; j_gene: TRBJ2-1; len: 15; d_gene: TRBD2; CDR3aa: CASSLFASGSNEQFF; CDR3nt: TGTGCCAGCAGTTTATTCGCTAGCGGGAGCAATGAGCAGTTCTTC
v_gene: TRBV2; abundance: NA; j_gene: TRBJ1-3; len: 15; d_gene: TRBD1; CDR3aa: CASGRQGDSGNTIYF; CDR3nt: TGTGCCAGCGGAAGACAGGGCGACTCTGGAAACACCATATATTTT
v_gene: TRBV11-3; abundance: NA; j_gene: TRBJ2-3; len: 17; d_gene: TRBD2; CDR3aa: CASSPTPSTSGTDTQYF; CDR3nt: TGTGCCAGCAGCCCTACTCCCTCGACTAGCGGCACAGATACGCAGTATTTT
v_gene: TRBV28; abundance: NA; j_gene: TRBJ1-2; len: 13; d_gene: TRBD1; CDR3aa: CASSVDRGYGYTF; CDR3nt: TGTGCCAGCAGTGTGGACAGGGGTTATGGCTACACCTTC
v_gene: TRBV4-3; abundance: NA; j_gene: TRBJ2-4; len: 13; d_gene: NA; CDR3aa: CASSQGKGNIQYF; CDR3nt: TGCGCCAGCAGCCAAGGCAAGGGGAACATTCAGTACTTC
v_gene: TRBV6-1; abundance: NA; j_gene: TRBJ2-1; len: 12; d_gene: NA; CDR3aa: CASSWRGSEQFF; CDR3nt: TGTGCCAGCAGCTGGAGGGGGAGTGAGCAGTTCTTC
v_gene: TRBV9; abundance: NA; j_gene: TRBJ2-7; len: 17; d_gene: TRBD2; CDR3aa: CASSLGLAGGGSYEQYF; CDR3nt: TGTGCCAGCAGCTTGGGACTAGCGGGAGGAGGGTCCTACGAGCAGTACTTC
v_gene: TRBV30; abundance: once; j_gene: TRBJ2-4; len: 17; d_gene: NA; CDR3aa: CAWTGGSGGPGFNIQYF; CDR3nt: TGTGCCTGGACGGGGGGCTCCGGCGGTCCCGGCTTTAACATTCAGTACTTC
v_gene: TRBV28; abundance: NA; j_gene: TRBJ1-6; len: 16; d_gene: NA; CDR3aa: CASSSPDNSYNSPLHF; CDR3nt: TGTGCCAGCAGTTCCCCGGACAACTCCTATAATTCACCCCTCCACTTT
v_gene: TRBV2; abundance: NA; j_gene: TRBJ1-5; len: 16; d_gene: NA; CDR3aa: CASSEEHVYSNQPQHF; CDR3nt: TGTGCCAGCAGTGAGGAGCACGTCTATAGCAATCAGCCCCAGCATTTT
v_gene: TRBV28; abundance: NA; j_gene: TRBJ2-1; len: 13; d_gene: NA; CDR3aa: CASSNAGANEQFF; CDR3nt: TGTGCCAGCTCTAACGCAGGGGCGAATGAGCAGTTCTTC
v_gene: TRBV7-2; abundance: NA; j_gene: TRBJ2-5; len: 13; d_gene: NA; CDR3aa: CASSPSAQETQYF; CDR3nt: TGTGCCAGCAGCCCCAGCGCGCAAGAGACCCAGTACTTC
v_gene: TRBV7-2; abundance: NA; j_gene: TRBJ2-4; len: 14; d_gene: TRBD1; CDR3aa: CASSFLDRKNIQYF; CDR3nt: TGTGCCAGCAGCTTCTTGGACAGGAAAAACATTCAGTACTTC
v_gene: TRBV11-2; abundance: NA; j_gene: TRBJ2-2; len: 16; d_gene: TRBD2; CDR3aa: CASSWTLAGAAGELFF; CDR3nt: TGTGCCAGCAGCTGGACTCTAGCGGGGGCCGCCGGGGAGCTGTTTTTT
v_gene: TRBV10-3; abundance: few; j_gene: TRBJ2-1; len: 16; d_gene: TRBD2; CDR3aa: CAIGRLAGVLGSEQFF; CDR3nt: TGTGCCATCGGCCGACTAGCGGGAGTTCTAGGTAGTGAGCAGTTCTTC
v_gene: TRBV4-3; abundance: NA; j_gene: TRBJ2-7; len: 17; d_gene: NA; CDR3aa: CASSQDREQGGAYEQYF; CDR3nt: TGCGCCAGCAGCCAAGATAGGGAGCAGGGAGGTGCCTACGAGCAGTACTTC
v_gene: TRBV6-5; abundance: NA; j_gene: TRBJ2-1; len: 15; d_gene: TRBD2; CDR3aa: CASSYSGSGANEQFF; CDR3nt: TGTGCCAGCAGTTACTCGGGTAGCGGGGCCAATGAGCAGTTCTTC
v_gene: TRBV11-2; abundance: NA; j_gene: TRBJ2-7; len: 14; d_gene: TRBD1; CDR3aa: CASSLGGQSYEQYF; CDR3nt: TGTGCCAGCAGCTTAGGGGGACAGAGCTACGAGCAGTACTTC
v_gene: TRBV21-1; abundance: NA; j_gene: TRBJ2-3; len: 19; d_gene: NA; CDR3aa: CASSKAITDDLAIMDTQYF; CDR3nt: TGTGCCAGCAGCAAAGCGATCACTGACGACCTGGCTATAATGGATACGCAGTATTTT
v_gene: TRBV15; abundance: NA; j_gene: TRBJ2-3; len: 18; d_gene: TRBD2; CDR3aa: CATSRDRLAGGVTDTQYF; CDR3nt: TGTGCCACCAGCAGAGACCGATTAGCGGGAGGGGTCACAGATACGCAGTATTTT
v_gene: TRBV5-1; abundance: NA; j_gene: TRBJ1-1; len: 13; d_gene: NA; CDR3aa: CASSEQVNTEAFF; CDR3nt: TGCGCCAGCTCCGAACAGGTGAACACTGAAGCTTTCTTT
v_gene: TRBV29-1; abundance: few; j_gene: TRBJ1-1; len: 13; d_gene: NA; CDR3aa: CSVGGQTNTEAFF; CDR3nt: TGCAGCGTAGGAGGACAGACGAACACTGAAGCTTTCTTT
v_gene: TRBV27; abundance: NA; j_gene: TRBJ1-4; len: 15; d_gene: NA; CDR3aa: CASTQGQGPGSKLFF; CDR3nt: TGTGCCAGCACCCAGGGGCAGGGGCCTGGCTCAAAACTGTTTTTT
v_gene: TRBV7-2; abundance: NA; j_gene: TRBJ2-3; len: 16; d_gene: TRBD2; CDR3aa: CASSLRSSGISDTQYF; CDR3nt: TGTGCCAGCAGCTTAAGGTCTAGCGGGATATCAGATACGCAGTATTTT